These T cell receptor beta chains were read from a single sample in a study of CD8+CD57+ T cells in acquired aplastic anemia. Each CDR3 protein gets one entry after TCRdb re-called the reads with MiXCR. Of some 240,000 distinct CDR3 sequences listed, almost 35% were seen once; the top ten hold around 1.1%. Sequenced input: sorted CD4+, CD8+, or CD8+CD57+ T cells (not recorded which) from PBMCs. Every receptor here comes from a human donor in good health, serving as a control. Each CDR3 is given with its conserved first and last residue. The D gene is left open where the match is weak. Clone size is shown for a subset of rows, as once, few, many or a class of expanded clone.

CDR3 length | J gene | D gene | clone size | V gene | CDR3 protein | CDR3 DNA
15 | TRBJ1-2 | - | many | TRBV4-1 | CASSQAGAGGYGYTF | TGCGCCAGCAGCCAGGCAGGGGCCGGGGGCTATGGCTACACCTTC
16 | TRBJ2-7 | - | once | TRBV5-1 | CASSLVASSPAYEQYF | TGCGCCAGCAGCTTGGTTGCCAGCAGCCCTGCCTACGAGCAGTACTTC
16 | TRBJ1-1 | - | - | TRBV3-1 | CASSQVGAGKIAEAFF | TGTGCCAGCAGCCAAGTAGGGGCAGGGAAGATCGCTGAAGCTTTCTTT
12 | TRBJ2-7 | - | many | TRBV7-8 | CASSLANREQYF | TGTGCCAGCAGCTTAGCCAACAGGGAGCAGTACTTC
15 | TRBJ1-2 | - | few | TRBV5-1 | CASSLGGGGDYGYTF | TGCGCCAGCAGCTTAGGAGGAGGGGGTGACTATGGCTACACCTTC
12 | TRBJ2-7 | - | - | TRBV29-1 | CSVTGVSYEQYF | TGCAGCGTTACCGGGGTGTCCTACGAGCAGTACTTC
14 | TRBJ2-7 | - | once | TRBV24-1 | CATSDGLESYEQYF | TGTGCCACCAGTGATGGACTTGAATCCTACGAGCAGTACTTC
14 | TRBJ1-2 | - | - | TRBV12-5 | CASGLVQGPRGYTF | TGTGCTAGTGGTTTGGTACAGGGCCCTAGAGGCTACACCTTC
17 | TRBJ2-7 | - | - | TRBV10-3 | CASSEFTTGTRAYGQYF | TGTGCCAGCAGTGAGTTTACGACCGGGACTCGGGCCTACGGGCAGTACTTC
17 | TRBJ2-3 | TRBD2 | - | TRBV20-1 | CSARIRLAGGGTDTQYF | TGCAGTGCTAGGATCAGACTAGCGGGAGGGGGAACAGATACGCAGTATTTT
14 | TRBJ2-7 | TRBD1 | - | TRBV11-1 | CASSWGQGTYEQYF | TGTGCCAGCAGCTGGGGACAGGGAACCTACGAGCAGTACTTC
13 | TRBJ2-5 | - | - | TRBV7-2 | CASSVTRLETQYF | TGTGCCAGCAGCGTGACTCGTCTTGAGACCCAGTACTTC
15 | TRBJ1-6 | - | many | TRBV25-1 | CASSESPGSGSPLHF | TGTGCCAGCAGTGAATCGCCGGGGTCCGGTTCACCCCTCCACTTT
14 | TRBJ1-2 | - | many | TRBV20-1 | CSARNSGNNYGYTF | TGCAGTGCTAGAAATTCAGGGAACAACTATGGCTACACCTTC
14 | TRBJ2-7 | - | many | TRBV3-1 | CASSQDYLAYEQYF | TGTGCCAGCAGCCAAGACTATCTGGCGTACGAGCAGTACTTC
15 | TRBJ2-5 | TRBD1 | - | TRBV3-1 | CASSHWDRRQETQYF | TGTGCCAGCAGCCATTGGGACAGGCGCCAAGAGACCCAGTACTTC
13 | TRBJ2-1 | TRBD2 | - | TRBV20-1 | CSAWTSGSTEQFF | TGCAGTGCATGGACTAGCGGGAGTACTGAGCAGTTCTTC
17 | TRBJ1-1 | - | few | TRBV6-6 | CASSYGGRLIMNTEAFF | TGTGCCAGCAGTTACGGAGGACGGTTGATAATGAACACTGAAGCTTTCTTT
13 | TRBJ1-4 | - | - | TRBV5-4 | CASSTELREKLFF | TGTGCCAGCAGCACGGAGTTACGTGAAAAACTGTTTTTT
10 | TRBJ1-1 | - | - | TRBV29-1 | CSVERYREFF | TGCAGCGTTGAGCGTTATCGGGAGTTCTTT
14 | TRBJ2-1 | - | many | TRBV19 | CASGPQGSYNEQFF | TGTGCCAGTGGTCCACAGGGTTCCTACAATGAGCAGTTCTTC
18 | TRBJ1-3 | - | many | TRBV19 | CASSIDLMRRLKGNTIYF | TGTGCCAGTAGTATAGATCTCATGCGACGGCTGAAGGGAAACACCATATATTTT
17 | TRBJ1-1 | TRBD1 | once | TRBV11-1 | CASSLASGDRVRTEAFF | TGTGCCAGCAGCTTAGCATCGGGGGACAGGGTAAGGACTGAAGCTTTCTTT
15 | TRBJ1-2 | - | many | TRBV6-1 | CASSTRAGTNYGYTF | TGTGCCAGCAGTACTCGGGCAGGGACCAACTATGGCTACACCTTC
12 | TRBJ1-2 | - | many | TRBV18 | CASSPLNYGYTF | TGTGCCAGCTCACCACTCAACTATGGCTACACCTTC
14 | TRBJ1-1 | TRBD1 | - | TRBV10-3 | CAIREGQGNTEAFF | TGTGCCATCAGGGAGGGACAGGGAAACACTGAAGCTTTCTTT
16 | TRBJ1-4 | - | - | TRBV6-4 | CASSDSSRRSNEKLFF | TGTGCCAGCAGTGACTCGAGTCGACGGAGTAATGAAAAACTGTTTTTT
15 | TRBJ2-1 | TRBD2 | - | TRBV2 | CASRTLADGYNEQFF | TGTGCCAGCAGGACCCTAGCGGACGGGTACAATGAGCAGTTCTTC
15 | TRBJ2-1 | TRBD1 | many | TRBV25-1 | CASSRVDRGLDEQFF | TGTGCCAGCTCTCGGGTGGACAGGGGTTTGGATGAGCAGTTCTTC
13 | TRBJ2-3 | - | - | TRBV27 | CASSLRLSDTQYF | TGTGCCAGCAGTTTACGACTATCAGATACGCAGTATTTT
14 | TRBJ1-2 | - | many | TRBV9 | CASSVGEGWRGYTF | TGTGCCAGCAGCGTAGGGGAGGGGTGGAGAGGCTACACCTTC
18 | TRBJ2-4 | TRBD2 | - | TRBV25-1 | CASSQRLAGASAKNIQYF | TGTGCCAGCAGCCAACGACTAGCGGGAGCATCCGCCAAAAACATTCAGTACTTC
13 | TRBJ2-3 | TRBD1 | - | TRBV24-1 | CATRKTGTDTQYF | TGTGCCACCAGGAAGACAGGGACAGATACGCAGTATTTT
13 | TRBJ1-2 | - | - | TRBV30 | CAWSRGRVCGYTF | TGTGCCTGGAGTCGTGGCAGGGTGTGTGGCTACACCTTC
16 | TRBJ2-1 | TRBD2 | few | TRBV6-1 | CASRIRPGLAENEQFF | TGTGCCAGCAGAATTCGCCCGGGACTAGCGGAGAATGAGCAGTTCTTC
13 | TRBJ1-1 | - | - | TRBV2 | CASTKGGSTEAFF | TGTGCCAGCACTAAAGGGGGTAGCACTGAAGCTTTCTTT
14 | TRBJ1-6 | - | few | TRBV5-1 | CASSPGADFLSLHF | TGCGCCAGCAGCCCGGGGGCCGATTTTTTATCCCTCCACTTT
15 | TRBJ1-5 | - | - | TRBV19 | CAIRPSAGSNQPQHF | TGTGCCATCCGACCCTCTGCAGGGAGCAATCAGCCCCAGCATTTT
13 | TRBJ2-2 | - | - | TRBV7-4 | CASSLMRAGELFF | TGTGCCAGCAGCTTAATGCGGGCCGGGGAGCTGTTTTTT
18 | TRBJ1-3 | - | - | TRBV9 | CASSVSSSPVGSGNTIYF | TGTGCCAGCAGCGTATCCTCATCCCCAGTCGGCTCTGGAAACACCATATATTTT
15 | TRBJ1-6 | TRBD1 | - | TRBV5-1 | CASSLFGTGRSPLHF | TGCGCCAGCAGCTTGTTCGGGACAGGGAGGTCACCCCTCCACTTT
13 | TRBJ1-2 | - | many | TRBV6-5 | CASSYSGLGGYTF | TGTGCCAGCAGTTACTCGGGTCTAGGTGGCTACACCTTC
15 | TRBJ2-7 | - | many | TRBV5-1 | CASSLYGDLNYEQYF | TGCGCCAGCAGCTTGTATGGTGATTTAAACTACGAGCAGTACTTC
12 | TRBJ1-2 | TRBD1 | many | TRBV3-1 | CASSGTDYGYTF | TGTGCCAGCAGCGGGACAGACTATGGCTACACCTTC
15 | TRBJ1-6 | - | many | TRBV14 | CASRGTGSSNSPLHF | TGTGCCAGCAGAGGAACAGGGTCCTCTAATTCACCCCTCCACTTT
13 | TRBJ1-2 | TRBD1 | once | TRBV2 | CASSVGTGHGYTF | TGTGCCAGCAGCGTTGGGACAGGGCATGGCTACACCTTC
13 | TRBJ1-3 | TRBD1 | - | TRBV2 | CASSELQGDTIYF | TGTGCCAGCAGTGAGTTGCAGGGGGACACCATATATTTT
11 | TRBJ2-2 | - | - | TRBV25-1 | CASSVVGELFF | TGTGCCAGCAGTGTTGTAGGGGAGCTGTTTTTT
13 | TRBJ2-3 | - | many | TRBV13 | CASSAPSTDTQYF | TGTGCCAGCAGCGCACCTAGCACAGATACGCAGTATTTT
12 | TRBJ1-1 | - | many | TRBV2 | CASSQRMIEAFF | TGTGCCAGCAGTCAAAGGATGATTGAAGCTTTCTTT
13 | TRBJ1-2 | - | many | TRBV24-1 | CATSVGESYGYTF | TGTGCCACCAGTGTAGGAGAAAGCTATGGCTACACCTTC
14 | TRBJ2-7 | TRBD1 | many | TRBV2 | CASSGRTGLSEQYF | TGTGCCAGCAGCGGACGGACAGGGCTCTCCGAGCAGTACTTC
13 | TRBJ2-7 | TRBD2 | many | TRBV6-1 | CASGSGRIYEQYF | TGTGCCAGCGGTAGCGGGAGGATCTACGAGCAGTACTTC
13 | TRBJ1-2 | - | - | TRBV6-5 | CASSYGGADGYTF | TGTGCCAGCAGTTACGGGGGGGCTGATGGCTACACCTTC
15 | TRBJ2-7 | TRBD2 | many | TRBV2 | CASSDPGLAAGEQYF | TGTGCCAGCAGTGACCCGGGACTAGCGGCAGGCGAGCAGTACTTC
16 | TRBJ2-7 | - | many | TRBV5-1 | CASSFVSGTLAYEQYF | TGCGCCAGCAGCTTCGTATCCGGGACTCTAGCCTACGAGCAGTACTTC